This T cell receptor (beta chain) is from a study of blood T cell repertoires in COVID-19. The ends lost 1 base at V and 2 bases at J; junction bases unmatched: 1. Germline CDR1 and CDR2: SGDLS and YYNGEE. This CDR3 spans 14 amino acids. Profiled with immunoSEQ multiplex PCR; TCRdb holds only in-frame clones, not every one. The table shows about 64,000 clones, with around 86% occurring only once. The genes are TRBV9 and TRBJ1-1; 8 nucleotides match TRBD1. The sequence came from a man aged 50-60 years with active COVID-19. Sample: peripheral blood. The CDR3, as DNA: TGTGCCAGCAGCGTAACAGGGGGTAACACTGAAGCTTTCTTT. This sequence encodes CASSVTGGNTEAFF.